One and the same sample provided the 26 T cell receptor beta chains below, sequenced in a study of molecular identifiers for immune sequencing clone quantification. TCRdb used MiXCR to reprocess the PCR reads, holding one entry per CDR3 protein. The top ten clones hold about 0.84% of a sample with around 470,000 distinct CDR3 sequences, 20% to 25% of them seen once. The sequenced material came from naive CD8+ T cells from blood, with Jurkat cell RNA spiked in. Subset of the sample: FACS-sorted CD8+CD4-CCR7+CD45RA+ naive T cells. The receptors stem from a human donor in good health. Some libraries in this study had Jurkat cell RNA spiked in.

This clonotype has at least ten counts. This chain's CDR3 is CASSLTSGGHFPGGTDTQYF. The CDR3 DNA reads TGTGCCAGCAGCCTCACTAGCGGGGGCCATTTCCCCGGCGGCACAGATACGCAGTATTTT. The chain couples TRBV7-2 to TRBJ2-3; 11 bases are a match to TRBD2. Losses at the gene ends were 5 bases for V and 1 base for J; bases not matched to a gene: 17. The germline gives CDR1 SGHTA, CDR2 FQGNSA. This CDR3 spans 20 amino acids. Together with reference TRBV7-2 and TRBJ2-3, the CDR3 gives the full variable domain: GAGVSQSPSNKVTEKGKDVELRCDPISGHTALYWYRQSLGQGLEFLIYFQGNSAPDKSGLPSDRFSAERTGGSVSTLTIQRTQQEDSAVYLCASSLTSGGHFPGGTDTQYFGPGTRLTVL.

This clonotype was picked up a small number of times. The CDR3 nucleotides are TGTGCCAGCAGCCCTACTAGCGGGGGGAACTCAAATCCGCAGTATTTT. It codes for CASSPTSGGNSNPQYF. The chain employs TRBV7-9 and TRBJ2-3; 12 bases line up with TRBD2. Germline V gene lookup returns CDR1 SEHNR and CDR2 FQNEAQ (reference sequence). This CDR3 has 16 residues. V trimming: 5 bases; J trimming: 10 bases; junction bases outside the gene matches: 13.

This chain links TRBV30 with TRBJ2-1, with 8 bases lining up with TRBD1. The V gene's germline CDR1 is GTSNPN and CDR2 SVGIG (reference sequence). The junction had 9 bases not matched to a gene; V was cut back by 2 bases and J by 15 bases. The CDR3 sequence is 12 residues long. Here the CDR3 reads CAWSFYPGGTFF. CDR3 sequence (DNA): TGTGCCTGGAGTTTCTACCCAGGGGGCACGTTCTTC.

This clonotype has only a few counts. The rearrangement uses TRBV29-1 and TRBJ2-2; no reliable D call. CDR1 SQVTM and CDR2 ANQGSEA come from the germline V gene. V was trimmed by 6 bases and J by 4 bases, leaving 9 bases between them. CDR3 length: 12 residues. The CDR3, as DNA: TGCAGCGTCCTGTCCGCCACCGGGGAGCTGTTTTTT. Protein product: CSVLSATGELFF.

The gene calls are TRBV28 and TRBJ1-2, with TRBD1 matching 7 bases. Germline-derived CDR1 and CDR2 are MDHEN and SYDVKM. The CDR3 is 17 amino acids. V lost 6 bases and J lost 3; bases outside the gene matches: 16. CDR3 sequence: CASRALGTDALYYGYTF. CDR3 bases: TGTGCCAGCAGGGCCCTGGGGACAGATGCCTTATACTATGGCTACACCTTC.

This clonotype was observed a few times. This sequence joins TRBV12-3 or TRBV12-4 and TRBJ2-2, with 8 bases fitting TRBD2. V was clipped by 5 bases and J by 7 bases; unmatched bases: 9. This CDR3 is built from 15 residues. CDR3 in DNA: TGTGCCAGCAGTGCCAGCGGGAGACCCTTCGGGGAGCTGTTTTTT. Residues: CASSASGRPFGELFF.

The chain is built from TRBV5-6 and TRBJ2-7; 7 nucleotides match TRBD1. Germline loops: CDR1 SGHDT, CDR2 YYEEEE. The CDR3 has 14 residues. The ends lost 6 bases at V and 2 bases at J; junction bases unmatched: 8. The DNA of the CDR3 is TGTGCCAGCATCGCACAGGGGTCTCCCTACGAGCAGTACTTC. Translation gives CASIAQGSPYEQYF.

With respect to this clonotype: One base away lies a much larger clone, so this may be a sequencing read error. The CDR3 DNA reads TGTGCCAGCAGTTTCGGGGACAGGGCGAATCAGCCCCAGCATTTT. Its translation is CASSFGDRANQPQHF. The chain carries TRBV12-3 or TRBV12-4 and TRBJ1-5, with 9 bases identical to TRBD1. Losses at the gene ends were 3 bases for V and 4 bases for J; bases not matched to a gene: 4. The CDR3 loop spans 15 amino acids.

The gene calls are TRBV6-5 and TRBJ2-1, with 7 bases identical to TRBD2. The CDR3 sequence is 14 residues long. The J segment lost 8 bases and the V segment lost 2 bases, leaving 6 bases of the junction unmatched. CDR1 is MNHEY and CDR2 is SVGAGI in the germline V gene. The DNA for the CDR3 is TGTGCCAGCAGTTACCCGGGGAGCGGGGATGAGCAGTTCTTC. Its protein is CASSYPGSGDEQFF.

In this sample, this clonotype turned up many times. The genes are TRBV19 and TRBJ1-5; D gene unclear. In germline, CDR1 is LNHDA, CDR2 SQIVND (reference sequence). The CDR3 sequence is 14 residues long. V shed 7 bases and J shed 5 bases, with 15 bases lying between them. The CDR3 here is CASTNLVYYQPQHF. The CDR3 DNA reads TGTGCCAGTACCAACCTAGTCTATTATCAGCCCCAGCATTTT.

This sequence joins TRBV7-9 and TRBJ2-7; D is possibly TRBD2 (6 bases). Germline loops: CDR1 SEHNR, CDR2 FQNEAQ (reference sequence). This CDR3 is 13 amino acids long. The V end lost 0 bases, the J end lost 12 bases, and 15 bases lay between the germline ends. The CDR3 loop reads CASSLAYPGVPYF. Here the CDR3 DNA reads TGTGCCAGCAGCTTAGCGTATCCGGGAGTGCCGTACTTC.

V is TRBV7-2 and J is TRBJ1-2; D remains unclear. From germline, CDR1 is SGHTA and CDR2 FQGNSA. The CDR3 has 16 amino acids. Trimming stripped 5 bases from V and 4 bases from J, with 20 bases between. CDR3 sequence (DNA): TGTGCCAGCAGCCCTTGGATACAAAGCGGTATCTATGGCTACACCTTC. The encoded protein is CASSPWIQSGIYGYTF. Using reference TRBV7-2 and TRBJ1-2 for the parts outside the CDR3, the full variable domain is GAGVSQSPSNKVTEKGKDVELRCDPISGHTALYWYRQSLGQGLEFLIYFQGNSAPDKSGLPSDRFSAERTGGSVSTLTIQRTQQEDSAVYLCASSPWIQSGIYGYTFGSGTRLTVV.

This clonotype was seen more than once but under ten times. The chain has TRBV7-9 and TRBJ1-2; D unclear. The germline V gene encodes CDR1 SEHNR and CDR2 FQNEAQ (reference sequence). V lost 3 bases and J 4 bases, leaving 18 bases between the germline ends. The CDR3 is 16 residues long. The CDR3 reads CASSLANSGGSYGYTF. CDR3 sequence (DNA): TGTGCCAGCAGCTTGGCCAATTCAGGCGGAAGCTATGGCTACACCTTC.

The chain has TRBV13 and TRBJ2-2; D is uncertain. There are 14 residues in the CDR3. Trimming left V 6 bases short and J 0 bases short, with 8 bases between. Germline lookup yields CDR1 PRHDT and CDR2 FYEKMQ (reference sequence). CDR3 bases: TGTGCCAGCAGGGCTGGGGCGAACACCGGGGAGCTGTTTTTT. Protein: CASRAGANTGELFF. Complete variable domain (other parts from reference TRBV13 and TRBJ2-2): AAGVIQSPRHLIKEKRETATLKCYPIPRHDTVYWYQQGPGQDPQFLISFYEKMQSDKGSIPDRFSAQQFSDYHSELNMSSLELGDSALYFCASRAGANTGELFFGEGSRLTVL.

This clonotype appeared a single time. This may stem from a read error, because a much larger clone lies one nucleotide away. The chain combines TRBV12-3 or TRBV12-4 with TRBJ1-2, with TRBD1 as a possible D gene (5 bases). The V end lost 8 bases, the J end lost 9 bases, and 10 bases lay between the germline ends. The CDR3 has 10 amino acids. For the CDR3, the DNA is TGTGCCAGCGGGGCCAATAGCTACACCTTC. Translating gives CASGANSYTF.

J is TRBJ1-4 and V is TRBV4-1; unclear D gene. CDR1 is MGHRA and CDR2 is YSYEKL in the germline V gene. Trimming shortened V by 0 bases and J by 8 bases, and 4 bases separated the two germline ends. The CDR3 totals 12 residues. The CDR3 region has the DNA TGCGCCAGCAGCCAAGAGCAGGAAAAACTGTTTTTT. This encodes CASSQEQEKLFF.

This clonotype has ten or more counts. V and J are TRBV6-5 and TRBJ2-5; no clear D gene. CDR3 length: 15 amino acids. Trimming took off 6 bases at V and 5 bases at J, with 19 bases between the two ends. CDR1 MNHEY and CDR2 SVGAGI come from the germline V gene. CDR3 sequence reads: CASSPEPGSEETQYF. For the CDR3, the DNA is TGTGCCAGCAGCCCCGAACCAGGCTCAGAGGAGACCCAGTACTTC.

This clonotype was recorded many times. V gene TRBV5-1 combines with J gene TRBJ1-1; no clear D gene. The germline gives CDR1 SGHRS, CDR2 YFSETQ. Trimming removed 0 bases at V and 7 bases at J, with 10 bases between. The CDR3 has 13 amino acids. The CDR3, as DNA: TGCGCCAGCAGCTTGGAAACTGCCAGTGAAGCTTTCTTT. Encoded protein: CASSLETASEAFF. The full variable domain, with the rest looked up from reference TRBV5-1 and TRBJ1-1, is KAGVTQTPRYLIKTRGQQVTLSCSPISGHRSVSWYQQTPGQGLQFLFEYFSETQRNKGNFPGRFSGRQFSNSRSEMNVSTLELGDSALYLCASSLETASEAFFGQGTRLTVV.

This clonotype was detected ten times or more. This chain uses TRBV7-2 with TRBJ2-3, with D unclear. CDR1 is SGHTA, CDR2 FQGNSA, per germline. CDR3 length: 13 residues. Trimming shortened V by 1 base and J by 5 bases, and 7 bases separated the two germline ends. The CDR3 loop is CASSLVGEDTQYF. The CDR3 nucleotides are TGTGCCAGCAGCTTAGTAGGCGAAGATACGCAGTATTTT. The complete variable domain, with remaining parts taken from reference TRBV7-2 and TRBJ2-3, reads GAGVSQSPSNKVTEKGKDVELRCDPISGHTALYWYRQSLGQGLEFLIYFQGNSAPDKSGLPSDRFSAERTGGSVSTLTIQRTQQEDSAVYLCASSLVGEDTQYFGPGTRLTVL.

The chain is built from TRBV27 and TRBJ2-3; D is uncertain. Germline CDR1 is MNHEY and CDR2 is SMNVEV (reference sequence). CDR3 length equals 16 residues. Trimming stripped 4 bases from V and 2 bases from J, with 16 bases between. This CDR3 reads CASSSIGWRATDTQYF. The DNA for the CDR3 is TGTGCCAGCAGTTCTATTGGGTGGCGTGCCACAGATACGCAGTATTTT.

This clonotype has ten or more counts. J is TRBJ1-1 and V is TRBV6-6; D is ambiguous. Looked up from germline, CDR1 is MNHNY and CDR2 is SVGAGI (reference sequence). This CDR3 region has 13 residues. Trimming pared 2 bases from V and 2 bases from J, leaving 6 bases between. The CDR3 loop reads CASSYPGNTEAFF. In DNA form, the CDR3 reads TGTGCCAGCAGTTACCCGGGTAACACTGAAGCTTTCTTT.

This clonotype came up many times. The V call is TRBV19, the J call TRBJ1-1; D might be TRBD1 (5 bases). V lost 9 bases, J lost 7 bases, and 18 bases lay in between. This CDR3 is 13 amino acids long. CDR1 is LNHDA and CDR2 is SQIVND in the germline V gene (reference sequence). CDR3 sequence (DNA): TGTGCCAGCAGCGCTTTGACAGCCCTTGAAGCTTTCTTT. This gives the protein CASSALTALEAFF. Complete variable domain (other parts from reference TRBV19 and TRBJ1-1): DGGITQSPKYLFRKEGQNVTLSCEQNLNHDAMYWYRQDPGQGLRLIYYSQIVNDFQKGDIAEGYSVSREKKESFPLTVTSAQKNPTAFYLCASSALTALEAFFGQGTRLTVV.

There are a few counts of this clonotype. J is TRBJ1-1 and V is TRBV19; D uncertain. Between the trimmed V and J ends, which lost 3 bases and 0 bases, there was a span of 11 bases. This CDR3 region has 15 residues. Per germline, CDR1 LNHDA and CDR2 SQIVND (reference sequence). Here the CDR3 DNA reads TGTGCCAGTAGTATTTCAGACACCTTGAACACTGAAGCTTTCTTT. Amino acids: CASSISDTLNTEAFF.

The gene calls are TRBV12-3 or TRBV12-4 and TRBJ2-1; D tentatively fits TRBD1 or TRBD2 (6 bases each). The CDR3 runs 16 residues. V lost 6 bases, J lost 8 bases, and 23 bases lay in between. The CDR3 sequence: CASRPSWAGGSDEQFF. The CDR3 nucleotides read TGTGCCAGCAGGCCGTCCTGGGCCGGGGGCTCGGATGAGCAGTTCTTC.

This clonotype was detected only a few times. This chain uses TRBV7-9 with TRBJ2-3; D ambiguous. The germline gives CDR1 SEHNR, CDR2 FQNEAQ (reference sequence). The CDR3 runs to 14 residues. V was clipped by 8 bases and J by 2 bases, with 14 bases between them. The CDR3 DNA reads as TGTGCCAGCCCGGACGAAGGATACACAGATACGCAGTATTTT. It yields the protein CASPDEGYTDTQYF.

This clonotype has just a few counts. The genes are TRBV12-2 and TRBJ1-5. TRBV12-2 represents a pseudogene. The CDR3 totals 20 residues. As DNA, the CDR3 is TGTGCAAGTCGCCCCGCCTCGGTAAGGGGGGACTATATCGGCAATCAGCCCCAGCATTTT. Translation: CASRPASVRGDYIGNQPQHF.